A single sample gave rise to the 20 T cell receptor beta chains below, sequenced in a study of T cell responses to AZD1222 COVID-19 vaccine. Profiling relied on immunoSEQ multiplex PCR, and the TCRdb table lists in-frame clones only, not all of them. The sample gives roughly 150,000 clones, roughly 91% of which show up once; about 9% is in the top ten. The starting material was peripheral blood, obtained on day 0 of AZD1222 vaccination. Every receptor here comes from an adult in good health.

This chain links TRBV4-2 with TRBJ1-5; 9 bases fit TRBD1. V shed 6 bases and J 7 bases; nucleotides not matched to a gene: 13. Germline assignment: CDR1 LGHNA and CDR2 YNFKEQ. The CDR3 consists of 16 residues. The chain's CDR3 is CASSPRTGADGQPQHF. CDR3 DNA sequence: TGTGCCAGCAGTCCAAGGACAGGGGCGGATGGGCAGCCCCAGCATTTT.

The chain employs TRBV3-1 (or the pseudogene TRBV3-2) and TRBJ1-1; D uncertain. CDR1 is LGHDT, CDR2 YNNKEL, per germline (reference sequence). The CDR3 extends over 13 amino acids. Between the trimmed V and J ends, which lost 0 bases and 11 bases, there was a span of 13 bases. The CDR3 DNA follows: TGTGCCAGCAGCCAAGATAGGAAGGGATATGCTTTCTTT. Amino acids: CASSQDRKGYAFF.

The chain carries TRBV5-1 and TRBJ2-7, with TRBD2 matching 9 bases. V trimming: 3 bases; J trimming: 3 bases; junction bases outside the gene matches: 10. Germline loops: CDR1 SGHRS, CDR2 YFSETQ. The length of the CDR3 is 16 residues. The CDR3 region is CASSSGGAGGFYEQYF. The CDR3 bases are TGCGCCAGCAGCTCGGGTGGAGCGGGGGGTTTCTACGAGCAGTACTTC.

The gene calls are TRBV19 and TRBJ1-4; tentative D call: TRBD1 (6 bases). This CDR3 region has 13 residues. The ends were cut back, 6 bases at V and 8 bases at J, with 13 bases in the middle. Looked up from germline, CDR1 is LNHDA and CDR2 is SQIVND (reference sequence). CDR3 sequence: CASSRQVREKLFF. The CDR3 bases are TGTGCCAGTAGCCGACAGGTCCGCGAAAAACTGTTTTTT.

The chain recombines TRBV12-2 with TRBJ2-3. TRBV12-2 is a listed pseudogene. CDR3 length: 15 amino acids. CDR3 nucleotides: TGTGCAAGTCGCTTACCCGTGAAGGCCGCAGTTACGCAGTATTTT. Encoded protein: CASRLPVKAAVTQYF.

The chain carries TRBV13 and TRBJ1-2, with TRBD1 as a possible D gene (5 bases). Germline values: CDR1 PRHDT, CDR2 FYEKMQ (reference sequence). Trimming shortened V by 1 base and J by 4 bases, and 13 bases separated the two germline ends. The CDR3 extends over 15 amino acids. CDR3 nucleotides: TGTGCCAGCAGCTTAGCCCAGGGTGTGGGCTATGGCTACACCTTC. It is translated as CASSLAQGVGYGYTF.

J is TRBJ2-7 and V is TRBV27; perhaps D is TRBD1 or TRBD2 (5 bases each). Germline values: CDR1 MNHEY, CDR2 SMNVEV (reference sequence). The CDR3 totals 11 residues. Trimming removed 2 bases at V and 6 bases at J, with 5 bases between. The CDR3 bases are TGTGCCAGCAGTTTAGGGGGCGAGCAGTACTTC. Translating gives CASSLGGEQYF.

The genes are TRBV18 and TRBJ1-4; tentatively, D is TRBD1 (5 bases). Germline-derived CDR1 and CDR2 are KGHSH and LQKENI. Trimming took 3 bases from V and 7 from J, leaving 24 bases between them. There are 18 residues in the CDR3. CDR3 in amino acids: CASSPQGTGGTNGEKLFF. CDR3 bases: TGTGCCAGCTCACCTCAAGGGACCGGGGGGACTAATGGTGAAAAACTGTTTTTT.

V and J are TRBV18 and TRBJ1-1, with TRBD1 matching over 7 bases. The CDR3 is 15 residues long. The J segment lost 4 bases and the V segment lost 6 bases, leaving 11 bases of the junction unmatched. Germline-derived CDR1 and CDR2 are KGHSH and LQKENI. The CDR3 loop is CASSRQGEWGTEAFF. CDR3 DNA sequence: TGTGCCAGCTCTCGCCAGGGGGAATGGGGCACTGAAGCTTTCTTT.

The chain has TRBV19 and TRBJ1-5; D perhaps matches TRBD1 (6 bases). Germline lookup yields CDR1 LNHDA and CDR2 SQIVND (reference sequence). V lost 8 bases and J lost 1, with 12 bases in between. There are 14 residues in the CDR3. DNA for the CDR3: TGTGCCAGTCGTCGACAGGCAAGCAATCAGCCCCAGCATTTT. The encoded protein is CASRRQASNQPQHF.

This clone was seen once. The CDR3 nucleotides read TGTGCCTGGACCGTCGGACTAGCGGGGATCCACGAGCAGTACTTC. This encodes CAWTVGLAGIHEQYF. The chain combines TRBV30 with TRBJ2-7; TRBD2 agrees at 12 bases. With V trimmed by 4 bases and J by 5 bases, 9 bases remained unmatched. The germline CDR1 and CDR2 sequences are GTSNPN and SVGIG (reference sequence). The CDR3 has 15 amino acids.

The chain has TRBV12-3 or TRBV12-4 and TRBJ1-3; the D is unclear. This CDR3 has 10 amino acids. Between the trimmed V and J ends, which lost 6 bases and 6 bases, there was a span of 3 bases. DNA for the CDR3: TGTGCCAGCAGCATAAACACCATATATTTT. Residues: CASSINTIYF.

This clone was seen just once. V usage is TRBV28 and J usage is TRBJ2-7; no clear D gene. The CDR3 has 16 residues. The germline CDR1 and CDR2 sequences are MDHEN and SYDVKM. Trimming removed 5 bases at V and 1 base at J, with 18 bases between. CDR3 in amino acids: CASSPGPLLGSYEQYF. CDR3 sequence (DNA): TGTGCCAGCAGTCCCGGACCTCTGCTTGGATCCTACGAGCAGTACTTC. The full variable domain, with the rest looked up from reference TRBV28 and TRBJ2-7, is DVKVTQSSRYLVKRTGEKVFLECVQDMDHENMFWYRQDPGLGLRLIYFSYDVKMKEKGDIPEGYSVSREKKERFSLILESASTNQTSMYLCASSPGPLLGSYEQYFGPGTRLTVT.

V is TRBV5-8 and J is TRBJ1-6; no clear D. Per germline, CDR1 SGHTS and CDR2 YDEGEE. V was clipped by 0 bases and J by 0 bases, with 4 bases between them. There are 15 residues in the CDR3. For the CDR3, the DNA is TGTGCCAGCAGCTTGGGGACCTCCTATAATTCACCCCTCCACTTT. Protein product: CASSLGTSYNSPLHF.

The chain employs TRBV2 and TRBJ2-7, with 7 bases fitting TRBD1. V was pared by 2 bases and J by 2 bases, with 6 bases of the junction left unmatched. This CDR3 contains 15 residues. Germline loops: CDR1 SNHLY, CDR2 FYNNEI. CDR3 in amino acids: CASSEPPGQAYEQYF. In nucleotides, the CDR3 is TGTGCCAGCAGTGAACCCCCTGGACAGGCCTACGAGCAGTACTTC.

The chain has TRBV12-3 or TRBV12-4 and TRBJ1-1, with unresolved D. This CDR3 comprises 12 residues. With 4 bases removed from V and 10 bases from J, the gap between germline ends came to 13 bases. The CDR3: CASSSRAVVAFF. The DNA for the CDR3 is TGTGCCAGCAGTTCGCGAGCCGTAGTAGCTTTCTTT.

The rearrangement joins TRBV11-3 to TRBJ1-1; D is ambiguous. The V end lost 1 base, the J end lost 1 base, and 4 bases lay between the germline ends. This CDR3 has 13 amino acids. The germline gives CDR1 SGHNT, CDR2 YENEEA. CDR3 in DNA: TGTGCCAGCAGCTTAGTAACGAACACTGAAGCTTTCTTT. Protein: CASSLVTNTEAFF.

The chain has TRBV5-1 and TRBJ1-2; 10 nucleotides match TRBD1. V shed 2 bases, J shed 7 bases, and the junction held 8 bases outside the gene matches. The CDR3 sequence is 15 residues long. The germline gives CDR1 SGHRS, CDR2 YFSETQ. CDR3 region: CASSFEGQGTFGYTF. DNA for the CDR3: TGCGCCAGCAGCTTTGAGGGACAGGGGACGTTTGGCTACACCTTC.

J is TRBJ2-7 and V is TRBV6-6, with D perhaps TRBD2 (6 bases). The V gene lost 7 bases and the J gene lost 6 bases, with 16 bases spanning the gap. This CDR3 is 13 amino acids long. The germline CDR1 and CDR2 sequences are MNHNY and SVGAGI (reference sequence). Here the CDR3 reads CASNPTRGSEQYF. CDR3 coding DNA: TGTGCCAGCAACCCTACCCGGGGGAGCGAGCAGTACTTC.

This rearrangement joins TRBV29-1 to TRBJ1-3; no clear D. Germline assignment: CDR1 SQVTM and CDR2 ANQGSEA. V gave up 5 bases and J gave up 0 bases, with 5 bases separating them. This CDR3 spans 12 amino acids. CDR3 nucleotides: TGCAGCGTTCAGTTCTCTGGAAACACCATATATTTT. Amino acids: CSVQFSGNTIYF.